This is a list of T cell receptor beta chains from one sample in a study of blood T cells in healthy people across ages. TCRdb ran MiXCR on the 5' RACE reads and lists one entry per CDR3 protein. The table records about 1.6 million distinct CDR3 sequences, about 35% of them present only once. The specimen sequenced was blood. These receptor sequences come from a woman in her twenties or thirties in good health. CDR3s include the opening cysteine and the closing phenylalanine or tryptophan. The D gene is left open where the match is weak. Size values are once, few and many counts, or a class for expanded clones, and some rows have none.

-	-	18	TRBV4-2	TRBJ1-1	CASSQGMVGVHMNTEAFF	TGTGCCAGCAGCCAAGGCATGGTCGGGGTCCACATGAACACTGAAGCTTTCTTT
-	TRBD2	14	TRBV4-2	TRBJ2-7	CASSQPLAGYEQYF	TGTGCCAGCAGCCAACCCCTAGCGGGCTACGAGCAGTACTTC
-	TRBD1	14	TRBV27	TRBJ2-7	CASSWGQGGAEQYF	TGTGCCAGCAGTTGGGGACAGGGAGGAGCCGAGCAGTACTTC
many	TRBD1	13	TRBV5-1	TRBJ2-7	CASSLGQVGEQYF	TGTGCCAGCAGCTTGGGACAGGTCGGCGAGCAGTACTTC
-	-	13	TRBV30	TRBJ2-1	CAWKLNSYNEQFF	TGTGCCTGGAAACTGAATTCCTACAATGAGCAGTTCTTC
few	-	13	TRBV6-6	TRBJ2-7	CASCRGVSYEQYF	TGTGCCAGCTGCCGAGGGGTCTCCTACGAGCAGTACTTC
-	TRBD1	15	TRBV20-1	TRBJ1-5	CSAFPRTGTNQPQHF	TGCAGTGCCTTCCCCCGGACAGGGACCAATCAGCCCCAGCATTTT
many	-	12	TRBV30	TRBJ1-2	CAWGFSNYGYTF	TGTGCCTGGGGGTTCTCAAACTATGGCTACACCTTC
many	-	17	TRBV6-1	TRBJ2-5	CASSGLWWVASRETQYF	TGTGCCAGCAGCGGGCTTTGGTGGGTAGCATCCCGAGAGACCCAGTACTTC
-	-	14	TRBV20-1	TRBJ2-7	CSAPRGTWDNEQYF	TGCAGTGCTCCTCGGGGGACGTGGGACAACGAGCAGTACTTC
few	-	16	TRBV6-1	TRBJ2-7	CASSENLLLGEYEQYF	TGTGCCAGTAGTGAAAACCTTTTGCTGGGGGAATACGAGCAGTACTTC
few	-	13	TRBV7-9	TRBJ2-7	CASSPPTTLEQYF	TGTGCCAGCAGCCCTCCGACTACGCTCGAGCAGTACTTC
-	TRBD2	18	TRBV7-2	TRBJ2-7	CASSLTASGRINSYEQYF	TGTGCCAGCAGCTTAACAGCTAGCGGGAGGATTAACTCCTACGAGCAGTACTTC
-	-	13	TRBV20-1	TRBJ1-2	CSARDGGAGGYTF	TGCAGTGCTAGAGATGGGGGGGCAGGGGGCTACACCTTC
-	-	13	TRBV29-1	TRBJ1-1	CSVVRRADTEAFF	TGCAGCGTTGTTCGGAGGGCGGACACTGAAGCTTTCTTT
-	TRBD1	15	TRBV4-2	TRBJ1-1	CASSQDFGQGTEAFF	TGTGCCAGCAGCCAAGATTTTGGACAGGGGACTGAAGCTTTCTTT
-	TRBD1	16	TRBV20-1	TRBJ2-5	CSATQRRQGAIETQYF	TGCAGTGCCACCCAGCGAAGACAGGGGGCTATTGAGACCCAGTACTTC
-	-	13	TRBV20-1	TRBJ2-7	CSAQLSPTYEQYF	TGCAGTGCCCAGTTATCCCCGACCTACGAGCAGTACTTC
-	TRBD1	15	TRBV28	TRBJ2-7	CASSQDRVGSYEQYF	TGTGCCAGCAGTCAGGACAGGGTAGGATCCTACGAGCAGTACTTC
few	-	16	TRBV5-1	TRBJ2-3	CASSLVGRGGTDTQYF	TGCGCCAGCAGCTTGGTGGGCAGGGGAGGCACAGATACGCAGTATTTT